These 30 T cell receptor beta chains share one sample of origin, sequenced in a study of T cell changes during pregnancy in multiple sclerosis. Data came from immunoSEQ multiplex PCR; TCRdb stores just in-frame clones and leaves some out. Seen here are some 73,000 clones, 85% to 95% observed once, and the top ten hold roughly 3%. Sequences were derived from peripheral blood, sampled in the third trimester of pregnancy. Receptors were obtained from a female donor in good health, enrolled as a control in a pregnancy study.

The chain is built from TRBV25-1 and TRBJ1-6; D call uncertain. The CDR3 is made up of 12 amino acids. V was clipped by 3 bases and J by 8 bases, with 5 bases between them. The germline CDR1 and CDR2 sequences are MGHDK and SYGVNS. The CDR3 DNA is TGTGCCAGCAGTGATCCCGATTCACCCCTCCACTTT. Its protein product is CASSDPDSPLHF.

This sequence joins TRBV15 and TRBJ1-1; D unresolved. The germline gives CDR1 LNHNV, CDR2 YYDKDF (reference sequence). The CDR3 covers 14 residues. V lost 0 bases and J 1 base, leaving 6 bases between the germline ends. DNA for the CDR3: TGTGCCACCAGCAGAGATCGGAGGAACACTGAAGCTTTCTTT. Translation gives CATSRDRRNTEAFF. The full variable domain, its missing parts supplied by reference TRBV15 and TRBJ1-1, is DAMVIQNPRYQVTQFGKPVTLSCSQTLNHNVMYWYQQKSSQAPKLLFHYYDKDFNNEADTPDNFQSRRPNTSFCFLDIRSPGLGDTAMYLCATSRDRRNTEAFFGQGTRLTVV.

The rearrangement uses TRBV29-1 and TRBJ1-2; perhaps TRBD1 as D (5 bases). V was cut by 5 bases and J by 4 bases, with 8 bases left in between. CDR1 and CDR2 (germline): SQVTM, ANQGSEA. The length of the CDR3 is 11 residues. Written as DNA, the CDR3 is TGCAGCGTTCATGACAGCTATGGCTACACCTTC. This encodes CSVHDSYGYTF.

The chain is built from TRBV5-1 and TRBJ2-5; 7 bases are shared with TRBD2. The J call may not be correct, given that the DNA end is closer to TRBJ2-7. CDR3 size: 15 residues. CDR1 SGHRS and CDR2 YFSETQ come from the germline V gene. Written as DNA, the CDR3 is TGCGCCAGCAGCCCCCAAGTGGCGGGAGTGGGCGAGCAGTACTTC. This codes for CASSPQVAGVGEQYF.

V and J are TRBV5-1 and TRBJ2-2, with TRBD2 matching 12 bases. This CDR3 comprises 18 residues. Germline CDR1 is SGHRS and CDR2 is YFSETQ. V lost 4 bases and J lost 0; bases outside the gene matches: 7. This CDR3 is CASSQGLAGRANTGELFF. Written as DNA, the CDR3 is TGCGCCAGCAGCCAAGGACTAGCGGGGCGAGCGAACACCGGGGAGCTGTTTTTT.

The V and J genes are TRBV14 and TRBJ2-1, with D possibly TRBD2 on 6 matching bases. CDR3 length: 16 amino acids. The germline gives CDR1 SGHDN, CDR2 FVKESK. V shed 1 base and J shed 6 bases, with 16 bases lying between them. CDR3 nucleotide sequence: TGTGCCAGCAGCCAAGGAGGCGCAGGGAGGTCCAATGAGCAGTTCTTC. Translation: CASSQGGAGRSNEQFF.

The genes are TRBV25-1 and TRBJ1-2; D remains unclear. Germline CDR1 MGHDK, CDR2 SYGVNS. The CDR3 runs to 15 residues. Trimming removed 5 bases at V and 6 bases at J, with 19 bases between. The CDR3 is CASSNLTGLVDGYTF. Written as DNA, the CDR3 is TGTGCCAGCAGTAATCTCACGGGGTTGGTTGATGGCTACACCTTC.

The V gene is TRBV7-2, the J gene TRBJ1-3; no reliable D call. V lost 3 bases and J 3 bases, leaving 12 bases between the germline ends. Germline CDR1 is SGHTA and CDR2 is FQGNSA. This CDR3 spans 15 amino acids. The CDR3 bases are TGTGCCAGCAGCTTCCCCGGCGGGGATGGAAACACCATATATTTT. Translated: CASSFPGGDGNTIYF.

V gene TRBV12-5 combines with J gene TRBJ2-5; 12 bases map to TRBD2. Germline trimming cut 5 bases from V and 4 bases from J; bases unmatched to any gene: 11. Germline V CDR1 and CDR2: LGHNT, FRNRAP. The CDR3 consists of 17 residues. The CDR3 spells CASGAATSGSLVETQYF. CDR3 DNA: TGTGCTAGTGGTGCCGCGACTAGCGGGAGCCTAGTAGAGACCCAGTACTTC.

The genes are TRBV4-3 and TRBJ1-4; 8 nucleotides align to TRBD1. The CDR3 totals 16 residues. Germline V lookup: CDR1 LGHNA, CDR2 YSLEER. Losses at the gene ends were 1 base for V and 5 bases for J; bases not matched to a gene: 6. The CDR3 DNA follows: TGCGCCAGCAGCCAAGTCGGCAGGGGGCAAAATGAAAAACTGTTTTTT. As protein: CASSQVGRGQNEKLFF.

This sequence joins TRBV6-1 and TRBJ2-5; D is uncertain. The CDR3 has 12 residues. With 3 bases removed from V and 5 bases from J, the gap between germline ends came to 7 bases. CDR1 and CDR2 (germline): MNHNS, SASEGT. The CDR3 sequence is CASSDPGETQYF. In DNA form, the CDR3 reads TGTGCCAGCAGTGACCCCGGGGAGACCCAGTACTTC.

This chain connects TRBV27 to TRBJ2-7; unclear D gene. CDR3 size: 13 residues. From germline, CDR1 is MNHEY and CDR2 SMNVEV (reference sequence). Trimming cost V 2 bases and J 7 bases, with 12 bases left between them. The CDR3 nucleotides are TGTGCCAGCAGTTTAATTGCCTATGCGGAGCAGTACTTC. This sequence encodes CASSLIAYAEQYF.

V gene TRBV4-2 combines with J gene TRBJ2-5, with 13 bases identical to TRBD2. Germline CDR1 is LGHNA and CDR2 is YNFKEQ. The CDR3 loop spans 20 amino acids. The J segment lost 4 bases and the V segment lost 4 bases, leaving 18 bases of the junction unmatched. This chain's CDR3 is CASSPFGGSTSGRQGETQYF. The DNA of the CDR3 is TGTGCCAGCAGCCCGTTTGGGGGTTCGACTAGCGGGAGGCAAGGAGAGACCCAGTACTTC.

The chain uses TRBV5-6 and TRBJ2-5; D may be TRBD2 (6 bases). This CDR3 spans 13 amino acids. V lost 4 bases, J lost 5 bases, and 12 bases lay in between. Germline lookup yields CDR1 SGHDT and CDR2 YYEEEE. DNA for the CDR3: TGTGCCAGCAGCCCCCCGCTAGCGGAGACCCAGTACTTC. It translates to CASSPPLAETQYF. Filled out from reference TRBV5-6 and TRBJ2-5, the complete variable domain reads DAGVTQSPTHLIKTRGQQVTLRCSPKSGHDTVSWYQQALGQGPQFIFQYYEEEERQRGNFPDRFSGHQFPNYSSELNVNALLLGDSALYLCASSPPLAETQYFGPGTRLLVL.

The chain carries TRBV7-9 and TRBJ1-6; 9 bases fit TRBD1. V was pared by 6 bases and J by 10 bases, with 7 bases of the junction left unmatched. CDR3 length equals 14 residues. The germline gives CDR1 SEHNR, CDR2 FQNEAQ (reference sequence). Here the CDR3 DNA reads TGTGCCAGCAGTCGGGGACAGGGCGGGTCACCCCTCCACTTT. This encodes CASSRGQGGSPLHF.

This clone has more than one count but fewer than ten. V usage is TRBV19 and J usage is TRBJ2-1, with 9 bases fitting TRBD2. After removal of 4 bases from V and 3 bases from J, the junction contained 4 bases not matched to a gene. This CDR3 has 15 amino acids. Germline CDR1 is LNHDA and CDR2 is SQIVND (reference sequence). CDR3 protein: CASSRGLALYNEQFF. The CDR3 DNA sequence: TGTGCCAGTAGTAGGGGACTAGCCCTCTACAATGAGCAGTTCTTC.

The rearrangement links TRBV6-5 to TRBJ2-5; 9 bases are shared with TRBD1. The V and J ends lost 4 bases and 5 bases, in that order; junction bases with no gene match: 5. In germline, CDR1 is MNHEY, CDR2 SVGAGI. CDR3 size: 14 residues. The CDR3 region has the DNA TGTGCCAGCAGTTCACAGGGGGCATCGGAGACCCAGTACTTC. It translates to CASSSQGASETQYF.

The CDR3 DNA is TGTGCCAGCAGCGCAGGATGGCCGTACCAAGAGACCCAGTACTTC. Its protein product is CASSAGWPYQETQYF. The chain uses TRBV9 and TRBJ2-5; D is ambiguous. Trimming took 3 bases from V and 0 from J, leaving 12 bases between them. Looked up from germline, CDR1 is SGDLS and CDR2 is YYNGEE. This CDR3 has 15 amino acids.

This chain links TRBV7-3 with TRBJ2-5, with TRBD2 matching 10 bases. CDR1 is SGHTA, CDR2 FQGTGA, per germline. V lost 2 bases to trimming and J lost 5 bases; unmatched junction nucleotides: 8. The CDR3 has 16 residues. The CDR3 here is CASSLAAGGPGETQYF. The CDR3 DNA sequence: TGTGCCAGCAGCTTAGCAGCGGGAGGGCCGGGCGAGACCCAGTACTTC. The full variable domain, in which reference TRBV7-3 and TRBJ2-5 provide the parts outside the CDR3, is GAGVSQTPSNKVTEKGKYVELRCDPISGHTALYWYRQSLGQGPEFLIYFQGTGAADDSGLPNDRFFAVRPEGSVSTLKIQRTERGDSAVYLCASSLAAGGPGETQYFGPGTRLLVL.

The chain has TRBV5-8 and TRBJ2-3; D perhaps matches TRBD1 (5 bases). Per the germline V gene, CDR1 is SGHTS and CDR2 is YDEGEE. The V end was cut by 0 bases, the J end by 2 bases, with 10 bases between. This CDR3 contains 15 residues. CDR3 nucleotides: TGTGCCAGCAGCTTGGGGCAGGGCTCCACAGATACGCAGTATTTT. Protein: CASSLGQGSTDTQYF.

This CDR3 reads CASSPGSGREQYF. The CDR3 DNA is TGTGCCAGCAGCCCCGGTAGCGGTCGCGAGCAGTACTTC. V is TRBV5-8 and J is TRBJ2-7; D may be TRBD2 (6 bases). This CDR3 is 13 amino acids long. V lost 4 bases and J lost 6, with 14 bases in between. Looked up from germline, CDR1 is SGHTS and CDR2 is YDEGEE.

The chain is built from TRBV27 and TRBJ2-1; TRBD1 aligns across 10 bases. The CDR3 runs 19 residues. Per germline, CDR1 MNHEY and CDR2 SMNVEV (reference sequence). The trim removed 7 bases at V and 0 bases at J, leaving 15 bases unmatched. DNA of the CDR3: TGTGCCAGCACCCCTCTGGGACAGGGGAACCTCATCTCCTACAATGAGCAGTTCTTC. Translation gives CASTPLGQGNLISYNEQFF.

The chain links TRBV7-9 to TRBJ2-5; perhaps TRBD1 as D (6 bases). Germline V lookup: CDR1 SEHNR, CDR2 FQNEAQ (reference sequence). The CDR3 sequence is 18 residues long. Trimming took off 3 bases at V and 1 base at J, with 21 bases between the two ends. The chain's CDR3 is CASSFKDSRLRGQETQYF. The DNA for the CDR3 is TGTGCCAGCAGCTTTAAGGACAGTCGCTTAAGGGGCCAAGAGACCCAGTACTTC.

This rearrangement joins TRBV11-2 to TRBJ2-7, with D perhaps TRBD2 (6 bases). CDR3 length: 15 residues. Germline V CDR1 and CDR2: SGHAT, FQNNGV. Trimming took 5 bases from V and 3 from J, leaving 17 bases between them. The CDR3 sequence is CASSLYSAGSYEQYF. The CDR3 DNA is TGTGCCAGCAGCCTCTATAGCGCGGGGAGCTACGAGCAGTACTTC. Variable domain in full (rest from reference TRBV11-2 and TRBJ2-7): EAGVAQSPRYKIIEKRQSVAFWCNPISGHATLYWYQQILGQGPKLLIQFQNNGVVDDSQLPKDRFSAERLKGVDSTLKIQPAKLEDSAVYLCASSLYSAGSYEQYFGPGTRLTVT.

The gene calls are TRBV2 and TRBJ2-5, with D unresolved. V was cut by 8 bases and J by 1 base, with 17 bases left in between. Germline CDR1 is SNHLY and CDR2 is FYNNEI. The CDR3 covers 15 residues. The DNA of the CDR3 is TGTGCCAGCCCCAGGCCCGACCAGAGCCAAGAGACCCAGTACTTC. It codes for CASPRPDQSQETQYF.

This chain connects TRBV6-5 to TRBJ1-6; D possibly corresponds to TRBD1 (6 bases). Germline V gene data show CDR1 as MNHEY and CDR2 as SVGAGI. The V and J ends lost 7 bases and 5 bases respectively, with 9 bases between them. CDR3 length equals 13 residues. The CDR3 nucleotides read TGTGCCAGCACGCAGGGGAATAATTCACCCCTCCACTTT. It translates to CASTQGNNSPLHF.

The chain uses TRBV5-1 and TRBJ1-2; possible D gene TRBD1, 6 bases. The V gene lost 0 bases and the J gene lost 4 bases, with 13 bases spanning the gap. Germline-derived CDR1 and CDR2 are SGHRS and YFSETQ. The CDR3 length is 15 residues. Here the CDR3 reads CASSLGTEIFYGYTF. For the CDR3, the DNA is TGCGCCAGCAGCTTGGGGACAGAAATTTTCTATGGCTACACCTTC.

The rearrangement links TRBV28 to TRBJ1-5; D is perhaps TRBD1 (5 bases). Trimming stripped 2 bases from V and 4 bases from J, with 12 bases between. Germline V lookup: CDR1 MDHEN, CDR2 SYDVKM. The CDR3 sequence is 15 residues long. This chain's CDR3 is CASSLNYRQNQPQHF. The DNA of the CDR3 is TGTGCCAGCAGTTTAAATTATCGACAGAATCAGCCCCAGCATTTT.

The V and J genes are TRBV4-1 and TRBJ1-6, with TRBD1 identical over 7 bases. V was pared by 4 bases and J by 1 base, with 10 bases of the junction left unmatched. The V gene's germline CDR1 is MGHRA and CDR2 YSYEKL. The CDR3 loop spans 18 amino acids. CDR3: CASSPSRSGQSYNSPLHF. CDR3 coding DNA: TGCGCCAGCAGCCCCAGCAGGTCGGGACAGTCCTATAATTCACCCCTCCACTTT.

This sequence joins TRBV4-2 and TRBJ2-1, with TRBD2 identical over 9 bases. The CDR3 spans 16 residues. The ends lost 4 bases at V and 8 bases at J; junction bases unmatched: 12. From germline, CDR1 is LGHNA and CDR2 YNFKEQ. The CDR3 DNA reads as TGTGCCAGCAGCCCAAGTGGAGTAGCGGGAGTTCATGAGCAGTTCTTC. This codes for CASSPSGVAGVHEQFF.